This T cell receptor beta chain was recovered during a study of CD8+ T cells in alopecia areata listed by TCRdb under 2018. Study-level background: Treated patients were enrolled in an open-label pilot trial of oral tofacitinib at 5 to 10 mg twice daily for moderate-to-severe alopecia areata. The RNA source kit depended on sample type: the PAXgene miRNA kit for fixed scalp, the miRNeasy kit for PBMCs, and the RNeasy kit for mouse skin. Scalp clonality was compared across normal scalp (n=4), patchy alopecia areata scalp (n=8), and alopecia totalis/universalis scalp (n=8). High-throughput TCRbeta sequencing was used to examine T cell clonal expansion in alopecia areata in both the C3H/HeJ mouse model and human patients. Patients received tofacitinib for 6 to 18 months and were then followed off drug for 6 months to check for delayed response and recurrence. On the human side, TCRbeta sequencing was run on scalp tissue and on sorted CD4+ and CD8+ peripheral blood T cells from healthy controls and from alopecia areata patients with either patchy or totalis/universalis disease. Disease severity in treated patients was measured with the SALT score, which quantifies the percentage of affected scalp surface area. TCRbeta CDR3 regions were amplified by immunoSEQ multiplex PCR with 35 Vbeta forward and 13 Jbeta reverse primers. Patients on tofacitinib were biopsied at baseline and after 4 and 24 weeks of treatment, and several of the patients also had a later scalp biopsy.

Library prep was done by the immunoSEQ multiplex PCR assay. To provide template for TCR sequencing, every sample had RNA extracted and reverse transcribed into cDNA. SuperScript III was used for first-strand cDNA synthesis, primed with a 2:1 mix of oligo-dT and random hexamers. A synthetic immune receptor repertoire was used to gauge amplification bias, and whatever bias remained was removed computationally. Per the source publication's procedure: Raw reads were preprocessed to remove errors, and CDR3 was defined according to IMGT conventions as the region from the conserved cysteine to phenylalanine. Clonality was computed as 1 minus the Shannon entropy, with the entropy normalized by log2 of the number of productive unique TCRs. Whether scalp clones were CD4 or CD8 was inferred by matching scalp TCRbeta sequences against CD4 and CD8 repertoires sorted from blood. TCRdb mirrors the immuneACCESS table, restricted to in-frame sequences. Some clones are absent from its copies; in checked studies, under half trace to an unresolved V gene, and the reason for the others is unknown. That table furnishes V, J and clone size, whereas the DNA furnished D and trimming. This sample comprises about 200,000 clones, about 62% of them detected only once. About 5.1% of the sample comes from the top ten.

A note on this clone: This receptor's antigen is unknown. One junction end disagrees with the germline gene, perhaps due to a read error.

The CDR3 runs 14 amino acids, cysteine and phenylalanine included. Just the 42-base CDR3 DNA is kept, in frame starting at base 1. From the germline V gene, CDR1 is SGHRS and CDR2 is YFSETQ. Findings and caveats that apply to the study as a whole: During tofacitinib treatment, many expanded lesional clones remained in scalp and blood, and this persistence may partly explain relapse after treatment is stopped. With tofacitinib, both scalp clonality and the number of expanded CD8+ clones among the top 100 scalp clones went down significantly. Unlike mouse skin, which is dominated by gammadelta T cells, normal human skin has resident alphabeta T cells that are also sequenced, and this complicates analysis of the scalp TCR repertoire. Compared with normal scalp, lesional scalp, particularly in alopecia totalis/universalis, had higher clonality and more expanded CD8+ clones, which suggests antigenic drive. TCR sequences shared between patients were less clear than in mice, possibly partly because of HLA diversity in the patient population. Because the treated cohort was small and included a single nonresponder, larger studies are needed to assess links between baseline CD8+ expansion and response.

The time point label on this specimen signifies: 24 weeks on oral tofacitinib. Taken with the paper, the label for treatment or condition translates to: oral pan-JAK inhibitor, 5-10 mg twice daily. Lesional scalp punch biopsies and peripheral blood were collected from alopecia areata patients. PBMCs were isolated by density centrifugation and stained for CD3, CD4 and CD8, after which CD4+ and CD8+ T cells were sorted on a FACSAria. The origin of this receptor is a human donor with alopecia areata. The specimen comprised CD4+ T cells sorted from blood, sampled at week 24, from a patient treated with tofacitinib. The chain links TRBV5-1 with TRBJ1-4, with no D gene named confidently. DNA sequence: TGCGCCAGCAGCGATACATCAACCAATGAAAAACTGTTTTTT. Its product reads: CASSDTSTNEKLFF.